This entry lists 12 T cell receptor beta chains sequenced from one sample in a study of T cells in Graves' hyperthyroidism and ophthalmopathy. TCR beta CDR3 region amplification was performed from RNA transcripts. A set of HTBI primers served as the primers for a first-round RT-PCR of the TCR CDR3. TCRdb redid the calling of the multiplex PCR reads with MiXCR, one entry per CDR3 protein. Of approximately 740,000 distinct CDR3 sequences listed, 12% to 15% are singletons. Sequencing was carried out using blood. The receptors were gathered from a woman aged 18-30 years with Graves' hyperthyroidism.

V usage is TRBV6-2 or TRBV6-3 and J usage is TRBJ2-3; 13 positions match TRBD2. Germline CDR1 and CDR2: MNHEY and SVGEGT. This CDR3 contains 16 residues. With V trimmed by 5 bases and J by 4 bases, 6 bases remained unmatched. The CDR3 sequence is CASSQGLAGDADTQYF. The CDR3 DNA reads TGTGCCAGCAGTCAAGGACTAGCGGGAGATGCAGATACGCAGTATTTT.

This clonotype was seen a few times. In DNA, the CDR3 is TGCGCCAGCAGCCAAGATTCGATCGAAAACTATGGCTACACCTTC. It encodes CASSQDSIENYGYTF. The chain joins TRBV4-1 to TRBJ1-2; no reliable D call. The CDR3 contains 15 residues. CDR1 and CDR2 (germline): MGHRA, YSYEKL. The germline V and J ends were trimmed by 0 bases and 2 bases, with 10 bases remaining between them.

At least ten counts were recorded for this clonotype. The gene calls are TRBV6-1 and TRBJ2-1, with 10 positions matching TRBD2. Germline V gene sequence: CDR1 MNHNS, CDR2 SASEGT. This CDR3 is 16 amino acids long. Trimming at V came to 5 bases and at J to 5 bases, leaving 9 bases not matched to a gene. CDR3 nucleotide sequence: TGTGCCAGCAGTCGGTCATGGACTAGCGGACACAATGAGCAGTTCTTC. Amino acids: CASSRSWTSGHNEQFF.

This clonotype was seen only once. The CDR3 does not end in the conserved phenylalanine or tryptophan, so this is likely a read error. The chain couples TRBV19 to TRBJ2-1; TRBD2 matches at 7 bases. Germline CDR1 is LNHDA and CDR2 is SQIVND (reference sequence). The CDR3 contains 14 residues. Germline trimming cut 6 bases from V and 7 bases from J; bases unmatched to any gene: 9. CDR3 residues: CASSPSGTLNEQFL. The CDR3 DNA sequence: TGTGCCAGTAGCCCCAGCGGGACCTTAAATGAGCAGTTCCTC.

The rearrangement links TRBV2 to TRBJ2-7; D unclear. The CDR3 is 15 residues long. V gave up 2 bases and J gave up 2 bases, with 13 bases separating them. The V gene's germline CDR1 is SNHLY and CDR2 FYNNEI. The CDR3 bases are TGTGCCAGCAGTGAAAAGGGCCTAGAGACCTACGAGCAGTACTTC. This sequence encodes CASSEKGLETYEQYF.

This chain uses TRBV19 with TRBJ2-7; 13 nucleotides agree with TRBD2. Germline CDR1 is LNHDA and CDR2 is SQIVND (reference sequence). J gave up 5 bases and V 6 bases, and 7 bases lay outside the gene matches. The CDR3 totals 15 residues. In DNA, the CDR3 is TGTGCCAGTAGCCGGACTAGCGGGAGTAAGGACGAGCAGTACTTC. It codes for CASSRTSGSKDEQYF.

The J gene is TRBJ2-4, the V gene TRBV7-2; the D gene is possibly TRBD2 (5 bases). The CDR3 sequence is 13 residues long. V was shortened by 5 bases and J by 9 bases, with 14 bases between the two germline ends. Germline V gene lookup returns CDR1 SGHTA and CDR2 FQGNSA. CDR3 protein: CASSRDPAGIQYF. In DNA, the CDR3 is TGTGCCAGCAGCCGAGACCCGGCGGGCATTCAGTACTTC.

This clonotype was counted ten times or more. The rearrangement joins TRBV11-2 to TRBJ2-1, with 7 bases identical to TRBD2. The germline V gene has CDR1 SGHAT and CDR2 FQNNGV. Trimming took 5 bases from V and 12 from J; bases not matched to a gene: 22. This CDR3 has 17 amino acids. The CDR3 protein is CASSRNLAEGRDVGQFF. As DNA, the CDR3 is TGTGCCAGCAGCCGGAATCTAGCGGAGGGCAGAGATGTTGGGCAGTTCTTC.

This clonotype showed up many times. The chain is built from TRBV12-3 or TRBV12-4 and TRBJ1-2; 7 bases line up with TRBD1. The CDR3 length is 13 residues. J lost 6 bases, V lost 4 bases, and 5 bases had no gene match. Written as DNA, the CDR3 is TGTGCCAGCAGTTCGACAGGGAGGCATGGCTACACCTTC. This encodes CASSSTGRHGYTF.

The rearrangement uses TRBV15 and TRBJ1-3; 7 positions agree with TRBD1. The V gene's germline CDR1 is LNHNV and CDR2 YYDKDF (reference sequence). After removal of 5 bases from V and 0 bases from J, the junction contained 7 bases not matched to a gene. CDR3 length: 16 amino acids. The CDR3: CATSLRQGRSGNTIYF. The CDR3 DNA reads TGTGCCACCAGCTTACGACAGGGACGCTCTGGAAACACCATATATTTT.

This clonotype turned up a few times. V and J are TRBV18 and TRBJ2-1; TRBD1 matches 7 bases. Germline V gene sequence: CDR1 KGHSH, CDR2 LQKENI. This CDR3 has 15 residues. The J segment lost 8 bases and the V segment lost 1 base, leaving 8 bases of the junction unmatched. Written as DNA, the CDR3 is TGTGCCAGCTCACCACGGACAGGTAATATCGATGAGCAGTTCTTC. Protein product: CASSPRTGNIDEQFF.

The chain is built from TRBV28 and TRBJ1-1; D not certain. The CDR3 has 12 residues. The germline V gene has CDR1 MDHEN and CDR2 SYDVKM. V lost 10 bases to trimming and J lost 13 bases, with 22 bases between them. The CDR3 protein is CATHPTSLKVFF. CDR3 nucleotides: TGTGCCACTCACCCGACAAGTCTGAAGGTTTTCTTT. The variable domain in full, completed from reference TRBV28 and TRBJ1-1, reads DVKVTQSSRYLVKRTGEKVFLECVQDMDHENMFWYRQDPGLGLRLIYFSYDVKMKEKGDIPEGYSVSREKKERFSLILESASTNQTSMYLCATHPTSLKVFFGQGTRLTVV.